This T cell receptor (beta chain) was retrieved from a study of T cell responses to AZD1222 COVID-19 vaccine. V lost 1 base and J 8 bases, leaving 11 bases between the germline ends. The germline V gene has CDR1 SGHTA and CDR2 FQGNSA. The CDR3 is 14 amino acids. General observations from the study: Close to half of all spike-specific TCRs reportedly target regions of the variants that are unmutated. Donors were chiefly white British, with a greater number of females, and clonal diversity was perhaps underestimated. Once two AZD1222 doses were given, Spike-specific TCR breadth and depth went up. There were vaccine-associated CD4 TCRs across spike, dominant at 160-218 and 743-854.

Produced via immunoSEQ multiplex PCR; TCRdb's table is partial and in-frame only. The sample holds more than 120,000 clones, around nine tenths seen once. On this clone itself: Its specificity is not known.

The sequencing used peripheral blood, collected 28 days after the second AZD1222 dose. The sequence came from an adult who received the AZD1222 COVID-19 vaccine. This rearrangement joins TRBV7-2 to TRBJ1-4, with D perhaps matching TRBD1 (5 bases). CDR3 residues: CASSLVGVPEKLFF. The CDR3 region has the DNA TGTGCCAGCAGCTTAGTGGGGGTACCAGAAAAACTGTTTTTT.